This T cell receptor beta chain was identified in a study of blood T cell repertoires in COVID-19. Clones were sequenced by immunoSEQ multiplex PCR, and TCRdb holds only the in-frame ones, with some missing. This table holds 130,000 to 150,000 clones, approximately 80% found once. The CDR3 sequence is 13 residues long. The junction had 9 bases not matched to a gene; V was cut back by 6 bases and J by 8 bases. The germline gives CDR1 PRHDT, CDR2 FYEKMQ (reference sequence). This receptor was taken from a woman older than 75 with acute or convalescent COVID-19. The rearrangement links TRBV13 to TRBJ1-2; 7 bases line up with TRBD1. Sequencing used peripheral blood. CDR3 nucleotide sequence: TGTGCCAGCAGTTTTGACGGACAGGAGGGCTACACCTTC. The encoded protein is CASSFDGQEGYTF.